These 16 T cell receptor beta chains share one sample of origin, sequenced in a study of blood T cells in healthy people across ages. Primers used in a second PCR of about 6 to 12 cycles were a sample-barcoded 5' primer and a J-beta primer mix. From the 5' RACE reads, TCRdb called clonotypes with MiXCR, one entry per CDR3 protein. The sample records some 1,000,000 distinct CDR3 sequences, almost 25% being singletons. This same sample was also part of a study on T cells of mothers and their children.

The sample comprised blood. The source of these receptors is a girl aged 2 to 10 in good health.

This chain uses TRBV6-5 with TRBJ1-2; no definite D call. This CDR3 spans 12 amino acids. Per the germline V gene, CDR1 is MNHEY and CDR2 is SVGAGI. V was cut by 8 bases and J by 3 bases, with 10 bases left in between. The CDR3 spells CASVGNDYGYTF. The CDR3, as DNA: TGTGCCAGCGTGGGGAATGACTATGGCTACACCTTC.

The chain uses TRBV6-4 and TRBJ1-5; 9 positions match TRBD1. The CDR3 extends over 15 amino acids. V shed 7 bases, J shed 2 bases, and the junction held 6 bases outside the gene matches. Per the germline V gene, CDR1 is MRHNA and CDR2 is SNTAGT. In nucleotides, the CDR3 is TGTGCCAGCATCTCCTGGGACAGGGGCAATCAGCCCCAGCATTTT. Translation gives CASISWDRGNQPQHF.

The chain employs TRBV5-4 and TRBJ2-5; D is undetermined. V dropped 4 bases and J dropped 4 bases, with 17 bases sitting between them. Germline CDR1 SGHNT, CDR2 YYREEE (reference sequence). The CDR3 is 15 residues long. CDR3 coding DNA: TGTGCCAGCAGCCCACCAGGAGCATTATCAGAGACCCAGTACTTC. This sequence encodes CASSPPGALSETQYF.

Here the CDR3 DNA reads TGTGCCAGCCGTTCAGACGGTAGCTCTGGAAACACCATATATTTT. The encoded protein is CASRSDGSSGNTIYF. The rearrangement joins TRBV12-3 or TRBV12-4 to TRBJ1-3; no clear D gene. This CDR3 is 15 amino acids long. V lost 8 bases to trimming and J lost 0 bases, with 14 bases between them.

The CDR3 reads CASSPRTLGQGGETQYF. DNA for the CDR3: TGTGCCAGCAGCCCACGAACACTGGGACAAGGAGGAGAGACCCAGTACTTC. This sequence joins TRBV7-6 and TRBJ2-5; D may be TRBD1 (6 bases). Germline V gives CDR1 SGHVS, CDR2 FNYEAQ. The V end lost 5 bases, the J end lost 4 bases, and 23 bases lay between the germline ends. This CDR3 comprises 17 residues.

This clonotype came up a few times. The chain uses TRBV7-2 and TRBJ1-2; D gene uncertain. V lost 0 bases to trimming and J lost 4 bases, with 12 bases between them. Germline lookup yields CDR1 SGHTA and CDR2 FQGNSA. The CDR3 has 15 residues. The CDR3 reads CASSLARETFYGYTF. As DNA, the CDR3 is TGTGCCAGCAGCTTAGCGAGGGAAACCTTCTATGGCTACACCTTC. Full variable domain (missing parts from reference TRBV7-2 and TRBJ1-2): GAGVSQSPSNKVTEKGKDVELRCDPISGHTALYWYRQSLGQGLEFLIYFQGNSAPDKSGLPSDRFSAERTGGSVSTLTIQRTQQEDSAVYLCASSLARETFYGYTFGSGTRLTVV.

The CDR3 nucleotides read TGCAGCACCACCGGGACAGGGGAAGAGACCCAGTACTTC. Translating it yields CSTTGTGEETQYF. The rearrangement joins TRBV29-1 to TRBJ2-5; 10 bases align to TRBD1. The germline CDR1 and CDR2 sequences are SQVTM and ANQGSEA. Trimming removed 8 bases from V and 3 bases from J; junction bases left unmatched: 6. This CDR3 has 13 amino acids.

This clonotype was seen a handful of times. The rearrangement joins TRBV7-3 to TRBJ2-5; 10 bases map to TRBD2. The CDR3 runs 16 residues. Losses at the gene ends were 5 bases for V and 5 bases for J; bases not matched to a gene: 11. The V gene's germline CDR1 is SGHTA and CDR2 FQGTGA. The CDR3 loop reads CASSLSAGGPGETQYF. The CDR3, as DNA: TGTGCCAGCAGCCTCTCAGCGGGAGGGCCCGGTGAGACCCAGTACTTC. The full variable domain, with the rest looked up from reference TRBV7-3 and TRBJ2-5, is GAGVSQTPSNKVTEKGKYVELRCDPISGHTALYWYRQSLGQGPEFLIYFQGTGAADDSGLPNDRFFAVRPEGSVSTLKIQRTERGDSAVYLCASSLSAGGPGETQYFGPGTRLLVL.

The gene calls are TRBV6-5 and TRBJ2-3; no clear D gene. CDR3 length equals 15 residues. Trimming stripped 0 bases from V and 5 bases from J, with 12 bases between. Germline loops: CDR1 MNHEY, CDR2 SVGAGI. The CDR3: CASSYSPGFLDTQYF. In DNA, the CDR3 is TGTGCCAGCAGTTACTCCCCGGGCTTTCTAGATACGCAGTATTTT.

This chain uses TRBV20-1 with TRBJ2-3; D not certain. This CDR3 is built from 13 residues. V was trimmed by 6 bases and J by 5 bases, leaving 15 bases between them. Germline V gives CDR1 DFQATT, CDR2 SNEGSKA (reference sequence). CDR3 sequence (DNA): TGCAGTGCCCCGAAGGGCGACGAAGATACGCAGTATTTT. The encoded protein is CSAPKGDEDTQYF.

This clonotype was picked up a small number of times. The gene calls are TRBV2 and TRBJ2-5, with 12 positions matching TRBD2. The CDR3 is made up of 15 amino acids. Germline CDR1 reads SNHLY; CDR2 reads FYNNEI. J gave up 5 bases and V 1 base, and 2 bases lay outside the gene matches. The CDR3 protein is CASSEGLAGGETQYF. CDR3 nucleotides: TGTGCCAGCAGTGAAGGGCTAGCGGGGGGGGAGACCCAGTACTTC. The whole variable domain, remainder taken from reference TRBV2 and TRBJ2-5, is EPEVTQTPSHQVTQMGQEVILRCVPISNHLYFYWYRQILGQKVEFLVSFYNNEISEKSEIFDDQFSVERPDGSNFTLKIRSTKLEDSAMYFCASSEGLAGGETQYFGPGTRLLVL.

V and J are TRBV7-9 and TRBJ1-2; no definite D call. Germline V gene lookup returns CDR1 SEHNR and CDR2 FQNEAQ (reference sequence). This CDR3 region has 14 residues. The ends were cut back, 6 bases at V and 6 bases at J, with 17 bases in the middle. This CDR3 reads CASRDGSPPDGYTF. In DNA, the CDR3 is TGTGCCAGCAGAGACGGATCACCCCCTGATGGCTACACCTTC. The full variable domain, with the rest looked up from reference TRBV7-9 and TRBJ1-2, is DTGVSQNPRHKITKRGQNVTFRCDPISEHNRLYWYRQTLGQGPEFLTYFQNEAQLEKSRLLSDRFSAERPKGSFSTLEIQRTEQGDSAMYLCASRDGSPPDGYTFGSGTRLTVV.

This clonotype was detected a few times. The chain carries TRBV20-1 and TRBJ2-2, with D perhaps matching TRBD1 (5 bases). CDR3 length: 14 residues. Germline values: CDR1 DFQATT, CDR2 SNEGSKA (reference sequence). V lost 2 bases and J lost 5, with 12 bases in between. CDR3 sequence: CSARIGAQTGELFF. Written as DNA, the CDR3 is TGCAGTGCTAGAATAGGGGCCCAAACCGGGGAGCTGTTTTTT.

This clonotype was picked up a small number of times. The V gene is TRBV29-1, the J gene TRBJ1-3; D remains unclear. This CDR3 spans 15 amino acids. V lost 0 bases to trimming and J lost 0 bases, with 9 bases between them. Germline lookup yields CDR1 SQVTM and CDR2 ANQGSEA. As DNA, the CDR3 is TGCAGCGTTGAAGATGGGTCCGTCTCTGGAAACACCATATATTTT. Protein sequence: CSVEDGSVSGNTIYF.

The J gene is TRBJ2-1, the V gene TRBV7-9, with a weak D call TRBD2 (6 bases). V was pared by 2 bases and J by 10 bases, with 9 bases between. CDR1 is SEHNR, CDR2 FQNEAQ, per germline (reference sequence). There are 12 residues in the CDR3. The CDR3 here is CASSLRTIEQFF. The CDR3 bases are TGTGCCAGCAGCTTACGGACTATCGAGCAGTTCTTC.

The rearrangement uses TRBV28 and TRBJ2-1; TRBD1 might be the D (5 bases). The J call is in doubt because the DNA end fits TRBJ2-7 better. The germline V gene encodes CDR1 MDHEN and CDR2 SYDVKM. The CDR3 totals 14 residues. CDR3 coding DNA: TGTGCCAGCAGTCAAATTCAGGGAATCAACGAGCAGTACTTC. Translation: CASSQIQGINEQYF.